This T cell receptor (beta chain) stems from a study of beta chain features in type 1 diabetes. Germline V lookup: CDR1 MNHEY, CDR2 SVGAGI. CDR3 length: 15 residues. Trimming removed 6 bases from V and 0 bases from J, with 14 bases in between. This clone appeared a few times. Its antigen is as yet unknown. Each of the CD4+ naive, central memory, regulatory and stem cell-like memory populations was sorted via CD45RO/CCR7/CD25/CD127/CD95/CD27. Since all of the isolated RNA was reverse transcribed, expressed TCRB transcripts were what got sequenced. Naive, central memory and regulatory T cell samples averaged roughly 3.5 million immunoSEQ reads each. This table comes from immunoSEQ multiplex PCR, and its TCRdb copy is limited to in-frame clones, with some not included. Of more than 300,000 clones detected, approximately 10% appear once; the ten largest clones hold less than 1.2%. Study-wide results and limits: Still unanswered here is whether HLA type influences TCRB rearrangement. All four CD4+ subsets of Type 1 diabetes patients contained TCRB CDR3s that were moderately but significantly shorter.

The chain combines TRBV6-5 with TRBJ1-2, with TRBD1 as a possible D gene (6 bases). The source of this sequence is a man aged 25-40 years with type 1 diabetes. The source material was central memory CD4+ T cells from blood. In nucleotides, the CDR3 is TGTGCCAGCAGACCCCAGGGGCCCGCTAACTATGGCTACACCTTC. Residues: CASRPQGPANYGYTF.